The 5 T cell receptor beta chains below were found in one sample sequenced in a study of a mutant IDH1 vaccine in newly diagnosed glioma. For these receptors, no antigen is known. TCRdb keeps only in-frame clones here, not all; method: immunoSEQ multiplex PCR. Of 30,000 to 35,000 clones in the sample, about 83% were seen once. Time point here: week 47, end of study. One vaccine dose held 300 ug of mutant IDH1 20-mer peptide and came with topical imiquimod. The specimen comprised PBMCs, sampled from a glioma patient whose treatment included an IDH1 peptide vaccine. The receptor set was obtained from a woman aged 25 to 39 with glioma.

This clone appeared a single time. CDR3: CASKHSGKLGGYTF. For the CDR3, the DNA is TGTGCCAGTAAGCATTCCGGCAAGCTAGGAGGCTACACCTTC. V and J are TRBV19 and TRBJ1-2; D is unclear. Germline lookup yields CDR1 LNHDA and CDR2 SQIVND (reference sequence). The CDR3 extends over 14 amino acids. Trimming took 7 bases from V and 8 from J, leaving 20 bases between them.

This chain connects TRBV23-1 to TRBJ1-4; D is unclear. TRBV23-1 is recorded as an ORF, its role being uncertain. V dropped 4 bases and J dropped 0 bases, with 3 bases sitting between them. The CDR3 has 13 amino acids. CDR3 nucleotides: TGCGCCAGCAGTCCTGCAACTAATGAAAAACTGTTTTTT. Protein sequence: CASSPATNEKLFF.

This rearrangement joins TRBV6-4 to TRBJ2-2; possible D gene TRBD1, 5 bases. The V end lost 8 bases, the J end lost 2 bases, and 12 bases lay between the germline ends. CDR1 is MRHNA and CDR2 is SNTAGT in the germline V gene. The CDR3 contains 14 residues. CDR3 amino acids: CASRNQGNTGELFF. The CDR3, as DNA: TGTGCCAGCCGCAATCAGGGAAACACCGGGGAGCTGTTTTTT.

The gene calls are TRBV10-3 and TRBJ2-5, with 8 bases fitting TRBD1. The V segment lost 3 bases and the J segment 8 bases; nucleotides outside the gene matches: 8. This CDR3 is 14 amino acids long. Germline CDR1 reads ENHRY; CDR2 reads SYGVKD. The DNA of the CDR3 is TGTGCCATCAGTGATTCCCCGGGACAGGAAACCCAGTACTTC. Translating it yields CAISDSPGQETQYF.

The chain has TRBV5-6 and TRBJ2-3; D perhaps matches TRBD2 (7 bases). The CDR3 runs 16 residues. Looked up from germline, CDR1 is SGHDT and CDR2 is YYEEEE. V dropped 4 bases and J dropped 2 bases, with 17 bases sitting between them. The CDR3 DNA follows: TGTGCCAGCAGCCGGGCGGGGGCGACCTACACAGATACGCAGTATTTT. Its protein is CASSRAGATYTDTQYF.